This is a list of T cell receptor beta chains from one sample in a study of T cell responses to AZD1222 COVID-19 vaccine. Data came from immunoSEQ multiplex PCR; TCRdb stores just in-frame clones and leaves some out. The repertoire consists of tens of thousands of clones, with around 91% occurring once and the leading ten covering 5.2%. The source material was peripheral blood, sampled on day 0 of MenACWY control vaccination. The source is an adult in good health. CDR3s include the opening cysteine and the closing phenylalanine or tryptophan. A D gene is named only where the DNA matches it firmly. Part of the rows lack a size; the others show once, few, many or a class for expanded clones.

size	D	V	J	CDR3	DNA
NA	TRBD1	TRBV28	TRBJ1-6	CASSPGQGANSPLHF	TGTGCCAGCAGTCCCGGACAGGGGGCGAATTCACCCCTCCACTTT
NA	NA	TRBV7-9	TRBJ2-2	CASSTLADPKTGELFF	TGTGCCAGCAGCACATTAGCGGACCCTAAGACCGGGGAGCTGTTTTTT
NA	NA	TRBV19	TRBJ2-1	CASSIDIWGGAGSYNEQFF	TGTGCCAGTAGTATAGATATCTGGGGGGGCGCAGGATCCTACAATGAGCAGTTCTTC
NA	NA	TRBV19	TRBJ1-1	CASSIRQGAAFF	TGTGCCAGTAGTATTCGTCAGGGCGCTGCTTTCTTT
NA	TRBD1	TRBV7-2	TRBJ1-5	CASSETGGAGNQPQHF	TGTGCCAGCAGCGAGACAGGGGGCGCGGGCAATCAGCCCCAGCATTTT
once	NA	TRBV3-1/TRBV3-2	TRBJ1-2	CASSRRAGSYGYTF	TGTGCCAGCAGCCGGCGGGCGGGAAGCTATGGCTACACCTTC
few	NA	TRBV5-7	TRBJ2-6	CASSLEGGFSGANVLTF	TGTGCCAGCAGCTTGGAGGGGGGTTTCTCTGGGGCCAACGTCCTGACTTTC
NA	NA	TRBV6-6	TRBJ1-5	CASSPMGDQPQHF	TGTGCCAGCAGTCCGATGGGCGATCAGCCCCAGCATTTT
NA	TRBD2	TRBV29-1	TRBJ2-2	CSVAARGLAGFTGELFF	TGCAGCGTTGCGGCACGGGGCCTAGCGGGATTCACCGGGGAGCTGTTTTTT
NA	TRBD1	TRBV2	TRBJ1-4	CASRRDSTNEKLFF	TGTGCCAGCAGGAGGGACAGTACAAATGAAAAACTGTTTTTT
once	NA	TRBV7-8	TRBJ1-5	CASSFRQDQPQHF	TGTGCCAGCTCATTCCGGCAGGATCAGCCCCAGCATTTT
NA	NA	TRBV28	TRBJ1-3	CASSELGNTIYF	TGTGCCAGCAGCGAACTCGGAAACACCATATATTTT
NA	TRBD1	TRBV7-2	TRBJ1-5	CASSRTGENGNQPQHF	TGTGCCAGCAGCCGGACAGGGGAGAATGGCAATCAGCCCCAGCATTTT
few	NA	TRBV7-9	TRBJ1-5	CASSRDTHNNQPQHF	TGTGCCAGCAGCCGGGACACCCATAACAATCAGCCCCAGCATTTT
NA	TRBD2	TRBV7-2	TRBJ2-3	CASSPMAGLAADTQYF	TGTGCCAGCAGCCCTATGGCGGGACTAGCGGCAGATACGCAGTATTTT
NA	NA	TRBV11-3	TRBJ2-7	CASSLEQGGGNYEQYF	TGTGCCAGCAGCTTGGAACAGGGGGGGGGAAACTACGAGCAGTACTTC
NA	NA	TRBV6-2/TRBV6-3	TRBJ2-2	CASSPAMGTGELFF	TGTGCCAGCAGTCCCGCTATGGGAACCGGGGAGCTGTTTTTT
NA	TRBD1	TRBV5-1	TRBJ2-5	CASSLETGGETQYF	TGCGCCAGCAGCCTGGAAACAGGGGGAGAGACCCAGTACTTC
NA	NA	TRBV10-3	TRBJ2-7	CAISMSGPVSEQYF	TGTGCCATCAGTATGTCCGGGCCCGTATCCGAGCAGTACTTC
NA	NA	TRBV2	TRBJ2-2	CASTQDTGELFF	TGTGCCAGCACACAGGACACCGGGGAGCTGTTTTTT
NA	NA	TRBV6-5	TRBJ2-2	CASSYSYGTGELFF	TGTGCCAGCAGTTACTCCTATGGCACCGGGGAGCTGTTTTTT
NA	NA	TRBV7-8	TRBJ1-1	CASSLAGTPRAFF	TGTGCCAGCAGCTTAGCGGGGACCCCCAGGGCTTTCTTT
NA	TRBD1	TRBV4-1	TRBJ1-2	CASSQDSGQGYGYTF	TGCGCCAGCAGCCAAGACTCGGGACAGGGGTATGGCTACACCTTC
NA	NA	TRBV10-1	TRBJ2-1	CASNWSADGEQFF	TGCGCCAGCAATTGGAGCGCCGACGGTGAGCAGTTCTTC
NA	NA	TRBV19	TRBJ1-3	CASSISGSGNTIYF	TGTGCCAGTAGTATTTCCGGGTCTGGAAACACCATATATTTT
once	TRBD1	TRBV7-2	TRBJ1-1	CASSGQGTNTEAFF	TGTGCCAGCAGCGGACAGGGAACGAACACTGAAGCTTTCTTT
once	TRBD1	TRBV3-1/TRBV3-2	TRBJ2-3	CASSSDRGVADTQYF	TGTGCCAGCAGCTCCGACAGGGGGGTGGCAGATACGCAGTATTTT
NA	TRBD1	TRBV5-1	TRBJ1-1	CASSLGGQGKAFF	TGCGCCAGCAGCTTGGGGGGACAGGGCAAAGCTTTCTTT
once	NA	TRBV7-2	TRBJ1-5	CASSFAPGDQPQHF	TGTGCCAGCAGCTTTGCCCCAGGGGACCAGCCCCAGCATTTT
NA	TRBD2	TRBV11-1	TRBJ2-1	CASSNSGGIYNEQFF	TGTGCCAGCAGCAATAGCGGGGGGATTTACAATGAGCAGTTCTTC
NA	NA	TRBV5-6	TRBJ2-3	CASSLTDTQYF	TGTGCCAGCAGCTTGACAGATACGCAGTATTTT
NA	TRBD1	TRBV6-5	TRBJ1-1	CASSYSPRGLDTEAFF	TGTGCCAGCAGTTACTCCCCCAGGGGGCTGGACACTGAAGCTTTCTTT
once	NA	TRBV4-3	TRBJ2-7	CASSQAGGEQYF	TGCGCCAGCAGCCAAGCTGGGGGCGAGCAGTACTTC
NA	NA	TRBV2	TRBJ2-7	CASKGNEQYF	TGTGCCAGCAAGGGGAACGAGCAGTACTTC
NA	NA	TRBV23-1	TRBJ2-2	CASTRPGPCYKNTGELFF	TGCGCCAGCACTCGCCCGGGACCCTGCTATAAAAACACCGGGGAGCTGTTTTTT
NA	NA	TRBV11-2	TRBJ2-7	CASSFTGYEQYF	TGTGCCAGCAGCTTCACAGGCTACGAGCAGTACTTC
NA	NA	TRBV5-1	TRBJ2-2	CASSLAGASGTGELFF	TGCGCCAGCAGCTTGGCAGGGGCCTCGGGAACCGGGGAGCTGTTTTTT
NA	NA	TRBV6-5	TRBJ1-1	CASSYEQINTEAFF	TGTGCCAGCAGTTACGAACAGATAAACACTGAAGCTTTCTTT
NA	NA	TRBV7-2	TRBJ2-5	CATKPNPAETQYF	TGTGCCACCAAGCCCAACCCTGCGGAGACCCAGTACTTC
NA	NA	TRBV7-9	TRBJ1-1	CASSPPGHQNTEAFF	TGTGCCAGCAGCCCCCCGGGACACCAGAACACTGAAGCTTTCTTT
NA	NA	TRBV9	TRBJ2-7	CASSVAVGIDYEQYF	TGTGCCAGCAGCGTAGCGGTCGGCATCGACTACGAGCAGTACTTC
NA	TRBD1	TRBV7-8	TRBJ1-2	CASSLEQGRVYGYTF	TGTGCCAGCAGCTTAGAACAGGGGAGGGTATATGGCTACACCTTC